This record concerns one T cell receptor beta chain sequence. What it recognizes is unknown. The PCR made use of 60 Vbeta and 13 Jbeta primers. TCRdb's copy holds only in-frame clones and misses some; the assay was immunoSEQ multiplex PCR. The listing contains about 200,000 clones. This sample is drawn from a study of cytomegalovirus exposure and HLA in healthy donors. About the research overall: Counted in an early data release were approximately 85 million unique TCRs from HLA-typed donors. Overall study results and limits: In a later analysis, most CMV-associated TCR beta chains appeared HLA-restricted. When a later analysis was performed, an Asian-associated ancestry cluster reportedly had fewer N-insertions than the roughly 630-donor mean.

V shed 5 bases and J shed 1 base, with 15 bases lying between them. CDR1 is SGHRS and CDR2 is YFSETQ in the germline V gene. The length of the CDR3 is 16 residues. The chain joins TRBV5-1 to TRBJ2-2, with a weak D call TRBD2 (5 bases). This clonotype was sampled from a boy aged 10-17 years in good health and CMV-seronegative. Sequencing used PBMCs. The CDR3 DNA is TGCGCCAGCAGTTCCCAATCGGAGGTGAACACCGGGGAGCTGTTTTTT. This sequence encodes CASSSQSEVNTGELFF.